This section outlines one T cell receptor beta chain sequence together with its context. It has no known antigen specificity. Within one base of it there is no much larger clone, and no base qualities were kept. To be included, a participant needed at least one PBMC sample from before ART initiation plus at least two post-ART samples. Every participant with HIV received treatment in the United States of America. Before DNA extraction, cryopreserved samples of roughly 1-10 million PBMC were thawed and washed. At the time of the earliest PBMC sample, participants with HIV were aged between about 23 and 54 years. Each participant contributed PBMC samples from 1-4 timepoints before ART initiation and 2-8 timepoints after ART initiation, with a median of 7 samples. Serial HIV viral load, CD4+ T-cell count, ART history and demographic data were obtained for every participant. A Qiagen kit on a QIAcube was used to extract genomic DNA from unsorted PBMC, with samples processed in batches of 12.

The data stem from a study of long-term antiretroviral therapy in people with HIV (dated by TCRdb to between 2021 and 2023). Concerning the study at large: The earliest samples were collected roughly a decade before the 2015 WHO recommendation for immediate ART, at a time when ART was usually postponed until CD4 counts fell. A retrospective serial study tested whether changes in peripheral blood TRB repertoire composition and diversity were associated with ART initiation and durable HIV suppression. A total of 192 cryopreserved PBMC samples came from around 30 adults with confirmed HIV infection and were collected serially over a mean of roughly six years (range 1-12). Among the approximately 32 participants with HIV, around 10 were female. No cross-contamination during QIAcube processing was shown when test extractions of a monoclonal T-cell line were performed alongside about 30 polyclonal samples.

Study-wide findings and limitations: Starting ART was linked to a significant rise in TRB diversity, yet even after long-term ART the diversity remained significantly lower than in transplant donor controls. The samples span the years 2004 to 2017, and the ART regimens used at that time may not be as effective as current regimens. Because cell numbers in pre-ART samples were limited, unsorted PBMC were profiled instead of sorted CD4+ and CD8+ T cells. No data were available on ART adherence, viral resistance or therapy changes, limiting inferences about post-ART repertoire changes. Expanded TRB clones identified before ART initiation dominated the repertoire across all time points, though the dominance fluctuated and decreased in many PLHIV after ART. HIV repertoires had narrower CDR3 length ranges than controls, and the network structure suggested an antigen-experienced repertoire that shifted only slightly toward naive after ART. Because PBMC availability was limited, only the TCR beta chain was sequenced, with no alpha chain pairing.

The immunoSEQ hsTCRB v3.0 assay was used at survey level resolution for TRB variable region sequencing. The target sequencing depth for TRB was roughly 40,000-50,000 T-cell genomes per sample. Pooled TRB libraries were sequenced on an Illumina MiSeq with a v3 150-cycle kit. The paper's data handling went like this. Repertoire analysis was run in R within a reproducible Nextflow workflow that covered QC, data transformation and analysis. LymphoSeq2, an R package for exploring AIRR-Seq data, was used to implement the custom analyses. Several samples yielding fewer than 5000 total TRB sequences were excluded, leaving about 190 analyzed HIV repertoires. Among the 180 to 200 HIV repertoires that were kept, under 60 were collected before ART initiation and roughly 130 were collected after ART initiation. Repertoires were downsampled to 5000 TRB nucleotide sequences, and summary statistics were averaged over 100 downsampling iterations. Only TRB sequences with CDR3 regions of at least seven amino acids were retained for analysis. Two measures captured diversity: a Shannon entropy-derived clonality score and the Gini coefficient. In the repertoire networks, any two of the top 5000 CDR3 amino acid sequences were connected whenever the two sequences differed by an edit distance of one. Antigen specificity groups and MHC restriction were predicted for TRB CDR3 amino acid sequences with GLIPH2. CDR3 amino acid sequences were matched against VDJdb and McPAS-TCR to flag known CMV, EBV, HIV or tissue antigen associations. Pre-ART, post-ART and control groups were compared with Wilcoxon signed-rank tests and Holm-Bonferroni correction. Not all clones reach the TCRdb copy of this immuneACCESS table, which keeps in-frame sequences only. Checked studies attribute under half of the gap to unresolved V genes and leave the rest unexplained. V, J and clone size are those of that table, while D and trimming were read from the DNA. The sample table shows 25,000 to 30,000 clones, and over 90% are seen once. The top ten clonotypes cover about 6% of the sample.

This receptor was taken from a woman between 40 and 50 years old with HIV. The material sequenced was unsorted PBMCs, taken about 6.5 years after starting antiretroviral therapy.

CDR3 loop: CASSQGPGTGLNYGYTF. The DNA sequence is as follows: TGCGCCAGCAGCCAAGGCCCCGGGACAGGGCTTAACTATGGCTACACCTTC. This sequence uses TRBV4-1 and TRBJ1-2; TRBD1 matches 9 bases in the middle. V loses 1 base at its end and J loses 1 base; junction bases beyond the gene matches: 7. CDR1 MGHRA and CDR2 YSYEKL were looked up in the germline V gene. The CDR3 holds 17 amino acids from the cysteine to the phenylalanine. Of the read, only the CDR3 DNA is kept; its 51 bases are in frame from base 1.